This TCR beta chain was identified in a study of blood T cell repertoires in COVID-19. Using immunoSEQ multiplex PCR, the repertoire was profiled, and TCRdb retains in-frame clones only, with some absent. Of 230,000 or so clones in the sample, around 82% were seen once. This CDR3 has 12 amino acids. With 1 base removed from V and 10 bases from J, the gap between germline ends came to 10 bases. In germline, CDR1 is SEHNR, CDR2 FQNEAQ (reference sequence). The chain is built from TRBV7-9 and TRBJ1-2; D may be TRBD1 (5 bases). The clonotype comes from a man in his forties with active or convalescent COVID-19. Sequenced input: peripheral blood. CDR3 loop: CASSLGREFYTF. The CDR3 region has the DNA TGTGCCAGCAGCTTAGGCAGGGAATTCTACACCTTC.